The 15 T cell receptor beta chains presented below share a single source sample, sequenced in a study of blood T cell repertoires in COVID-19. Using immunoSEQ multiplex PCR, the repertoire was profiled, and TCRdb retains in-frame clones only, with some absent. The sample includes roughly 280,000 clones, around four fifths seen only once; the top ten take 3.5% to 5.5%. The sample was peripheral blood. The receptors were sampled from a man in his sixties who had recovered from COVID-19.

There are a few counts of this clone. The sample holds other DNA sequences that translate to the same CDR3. DNA of the CDR3: TGTGCCAGCAGCCTGACAGGGTTAGGCACTGAAGCTTTCTTT. This translates into CASSLTGLGTEAFF. The chain recombines TRBV7-8 with TRBJ1-1; 7 nucleotides agree with TRBD1. The CDR3 consists of 14 residues. From germline, CDR1 is SGHVS and CDR2 FQNEAQ. V dropped 5 bases and J dropped 4; count of bases not matched to a gene: 7.

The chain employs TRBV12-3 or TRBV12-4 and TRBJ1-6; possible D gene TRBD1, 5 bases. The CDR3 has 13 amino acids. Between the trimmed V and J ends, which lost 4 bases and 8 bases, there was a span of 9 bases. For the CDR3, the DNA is TGTGCCAGCAGTTCGGGGGACTATTCACCCCTCCACTTT. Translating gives CASSSGDYSPLHF.

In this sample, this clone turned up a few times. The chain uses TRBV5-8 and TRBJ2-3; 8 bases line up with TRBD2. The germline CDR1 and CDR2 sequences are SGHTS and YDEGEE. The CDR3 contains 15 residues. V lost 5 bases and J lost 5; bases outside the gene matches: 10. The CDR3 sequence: CASRTNSGGKDTQYF. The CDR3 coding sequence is TGTGCCAGCAGGACAAACAGCGGGGGCAAAGATACGCAGTATTTT.

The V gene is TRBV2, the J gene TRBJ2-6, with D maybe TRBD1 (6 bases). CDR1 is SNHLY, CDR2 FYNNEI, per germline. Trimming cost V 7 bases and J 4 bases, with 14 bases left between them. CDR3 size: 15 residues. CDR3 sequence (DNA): TGTGCCAGCACGCAGGGGCTACCAGGGGCCAACGTCCTGACTTTC. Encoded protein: CASTQGLPGANVLTF.

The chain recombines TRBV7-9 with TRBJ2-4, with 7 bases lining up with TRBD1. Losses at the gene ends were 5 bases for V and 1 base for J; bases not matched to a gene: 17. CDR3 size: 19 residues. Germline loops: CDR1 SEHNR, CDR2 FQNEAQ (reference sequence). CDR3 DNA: TGTGCCAGCAGCCGCAAGGGTGACAGGGTTAATCATGCCAAAAACATTCAGTACTTC. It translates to CASSRKGDRVNHAKNIQYF.

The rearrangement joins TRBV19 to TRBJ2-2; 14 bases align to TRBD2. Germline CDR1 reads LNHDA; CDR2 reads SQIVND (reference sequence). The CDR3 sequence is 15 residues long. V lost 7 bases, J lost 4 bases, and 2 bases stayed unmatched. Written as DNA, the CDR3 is TGTGCCAGTACGACTAGCGGGGGGGTCACCGGGGAGCTGTTTTTT. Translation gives CASTTSGGVTGELFF.

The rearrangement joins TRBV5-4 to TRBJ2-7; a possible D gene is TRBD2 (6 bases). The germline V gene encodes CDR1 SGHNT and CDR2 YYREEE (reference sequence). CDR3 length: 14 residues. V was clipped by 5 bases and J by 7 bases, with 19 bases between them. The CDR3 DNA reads TGTGCCAGCAGGGGAGGTGACGGCCCTTGGGAGCAGTACTTC. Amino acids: CASRGGDGPWEQYF. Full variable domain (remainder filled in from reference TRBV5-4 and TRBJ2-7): ETGVTQSPTHLIKTRGQQVTLRCSSQSGHNTVSWYQQALGQGPQFIFQYYREEENGRGNFPPRFSGLQFPNYSSELNVNALELDDSALYLCASRGGDGPWEQYFGPGTRLTVT.

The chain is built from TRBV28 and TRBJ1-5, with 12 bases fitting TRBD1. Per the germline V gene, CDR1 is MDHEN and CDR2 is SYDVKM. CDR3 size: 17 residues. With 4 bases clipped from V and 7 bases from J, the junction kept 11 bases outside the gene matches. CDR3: CASSSLGTGGSRQPQHF. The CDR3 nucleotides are TGTGCCAGCAGTTCCCTCGGGACAGGGGGCTCACGACAGCCCCAGCATTTT.

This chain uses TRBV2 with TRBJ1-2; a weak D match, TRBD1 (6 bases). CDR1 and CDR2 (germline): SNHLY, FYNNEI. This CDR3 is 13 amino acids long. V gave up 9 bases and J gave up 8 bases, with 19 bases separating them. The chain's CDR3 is CASYRALPTGYTF. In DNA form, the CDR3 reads TGTGCCAGTTACAGGGCTCTCCCTACAGGCTACACCTTC. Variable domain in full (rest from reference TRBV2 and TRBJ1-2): EPEVTQTPSHQVTQMGQEVILRCVPISNHLYFYWYRQILGQKVEFLVSFYNNEISEKSEIFDDQFSVERPDGSNFTLKIRSTKLEDSAMYFCASYRALPTGYTFGSGTRLTVV.

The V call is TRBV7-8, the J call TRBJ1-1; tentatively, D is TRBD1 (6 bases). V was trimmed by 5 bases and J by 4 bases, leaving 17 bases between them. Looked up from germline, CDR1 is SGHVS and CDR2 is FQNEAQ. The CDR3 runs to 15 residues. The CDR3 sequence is CASSRQSQGITEAFF. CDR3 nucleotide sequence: TGTGCCAGCAGCCGACAAAGCCAGGGGATCACTGAAGCTTTCTTT.

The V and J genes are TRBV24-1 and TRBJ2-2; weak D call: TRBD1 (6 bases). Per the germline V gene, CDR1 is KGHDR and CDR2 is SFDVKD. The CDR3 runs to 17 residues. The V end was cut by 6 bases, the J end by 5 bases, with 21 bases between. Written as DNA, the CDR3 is TGTGCCACCAGTCCCATACCAGGGGTGGGTCGGACCGGGGAGCTGTTTTTT. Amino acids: CATSPIPGVGRTGELFF.

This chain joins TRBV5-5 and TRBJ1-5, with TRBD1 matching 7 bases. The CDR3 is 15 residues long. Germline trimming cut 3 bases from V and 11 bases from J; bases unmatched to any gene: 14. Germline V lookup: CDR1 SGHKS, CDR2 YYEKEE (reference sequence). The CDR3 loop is CASSSSRQGGRAQHF. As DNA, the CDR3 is TGTGCCAGCAGCTCCTCCCGACAGGGTGGAAGAGCCCAGCATTTT.

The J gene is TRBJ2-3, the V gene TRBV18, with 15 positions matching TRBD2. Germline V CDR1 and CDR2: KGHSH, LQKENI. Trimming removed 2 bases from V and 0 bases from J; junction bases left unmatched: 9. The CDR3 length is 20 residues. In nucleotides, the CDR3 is TGTGCCAGCTCACCAAAGGGACTAGCGGGAGGACCCTCTAGCACAGATACGCAGTATTTT. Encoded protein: CASSPKGLAGGPSSTDTQYF.

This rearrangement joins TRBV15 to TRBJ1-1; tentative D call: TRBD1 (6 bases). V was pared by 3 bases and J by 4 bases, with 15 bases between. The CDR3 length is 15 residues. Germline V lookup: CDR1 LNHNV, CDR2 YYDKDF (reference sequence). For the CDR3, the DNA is TGTGCCACCAGCAGTGCCAGGGGTTGGGGCACTGAAGCTTTCTTT. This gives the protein CATSSARGWGTEAFF.

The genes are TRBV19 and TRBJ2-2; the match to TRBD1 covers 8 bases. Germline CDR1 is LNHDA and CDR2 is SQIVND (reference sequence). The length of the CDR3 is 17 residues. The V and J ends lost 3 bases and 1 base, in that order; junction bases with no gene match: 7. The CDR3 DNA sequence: TGTGCCAGTAGTATGACTGGGACAGGCAAGAACACCGGGGAGCTGTTTTTT. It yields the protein CASSMTGTGKNTGELFF.